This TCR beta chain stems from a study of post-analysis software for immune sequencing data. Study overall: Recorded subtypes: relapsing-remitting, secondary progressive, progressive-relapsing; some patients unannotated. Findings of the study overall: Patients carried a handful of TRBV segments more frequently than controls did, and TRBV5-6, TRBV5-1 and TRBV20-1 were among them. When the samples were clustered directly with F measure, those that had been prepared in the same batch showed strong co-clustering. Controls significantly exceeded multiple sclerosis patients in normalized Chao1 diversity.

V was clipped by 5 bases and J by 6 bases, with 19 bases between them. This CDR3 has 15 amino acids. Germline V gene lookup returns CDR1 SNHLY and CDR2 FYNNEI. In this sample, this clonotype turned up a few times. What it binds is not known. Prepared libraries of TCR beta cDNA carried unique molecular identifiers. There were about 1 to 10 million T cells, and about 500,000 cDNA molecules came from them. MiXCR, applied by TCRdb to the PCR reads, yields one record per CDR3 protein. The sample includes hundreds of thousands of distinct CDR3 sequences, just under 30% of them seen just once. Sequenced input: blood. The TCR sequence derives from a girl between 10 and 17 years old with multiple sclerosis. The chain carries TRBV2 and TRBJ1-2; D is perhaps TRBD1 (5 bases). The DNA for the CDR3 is TGTGCCAGCAGTCGGGTAAGGGACCAGACGGATGGCTACACCTTC. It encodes CASSRVRDQTDGYTF.